This paragraph reports one T cell receptor beta chain. Antigen unknown. Trimming removed 5 bases from V and 4 bases from J, with 15 bases in between. The CDR3 is 14 amino acids. CDR1 is SGHKS and CDR2 is YYEKEE in the germline V gene (reference sequence). Sequencing was performed with immunoSEQ multiplex PCR; in TCRdb, only in-frame clones are kept and a portion is missing. This repertoire shows about 110,000 clones, approximately 86% found once; its top ten account for approximately 4%. The data derive from a study of T cell responses to AZD1222 COVID-19 vaccine. For the study at large: Researchers grouped second doses given at about 4 or about 12 weeks into one pool.

Study outcomes and limitations: Most donors were white British and more were female, and clonal diversity was possibly underestimated.

The sequence came from an adult in good health. The chain carries TRBV5-5 and TRBJ2-5; the D call may be TRBD1 or TRBD2 (6 bases each). Source: peripheral blood, taken on day 0 of AZD1222 vaccination. CDR3 loop: CASSLQGGRETQYF. DNA of the CDR3: TGTGCCAGCAGTTTACAGGGAGGTCGAGAGACCCAGTACTTC.